The source of this T cell receptor (beta chain) is a study of blood T cell repertoires in COVID-19. Study-wide background: Italy, Spain and the United States were the sources of the convalescent and acute COVID-19 samples.

The V and J ends lost 0 bases and 5 bases, in that order; junction bases with no gene match: 6. Per germline, CDR1 SGHRS and CDR2 YFSETQ. The CDR3 covers 16 residues. Original analysis: Estimates of nucleated cell counts were drawn from the amplification of reference gene primers. TCRdb's copy holds only in-frame clones and misses some; the assay was immunoSEQ multiplex PCR. V and J calls and clone size are as listed in that table; D and trimming were resolved from the DNA. The table has about 140,000 clones, 84% seen once; the top ten hold approximately 3%. Adults between roughly 18 and 95 years of age took part from fewer than 30 US areas. Participants were placed into cohorts based on the clinical history they reported.

This chain joins TRBV5-1 and TRBJ2-2, with 8 bases matching TRBD2. The sample consisted of PBMCs or T cells enriched from blood (not recorded which). This clonotype was obtained from a woman aged 50 to 60 with acute COVID-19. CDR3 nucleotides: TGCGCCAGCAGCTTGGACGGACTAGCTTCTACCGGGGAGCTGTTTTTT. Translating gives CASSLDGLASTGELFF. Together with reference TRBV5-1 and TRBJ2-2, the CDR3 gives the full variable domain: KAGVTQTPRYLIKTRGQQVTLSCSPISGHRSVSWYQQTPGQGLQFLFEYFSETQRNKGNFPGRFSGRQFSNSRSEMNVSTLELGDSALYLCASSLDGLASTGELFFGEGSRLTVL.